The rows below give T cell receptor beta chains drawn from one sample of a study of control samples from healthy donors and cancer patients. Sequencing used immunoSEQ multiplex PCR; TCRdb keeps in-frame clones, though not all of them. The data hold 120,000 to 150,000 clones, with around 92% observed a single time. The material sequenced was blood. These receptors all stem from a man aged 30 to 39 in good health. Both conserved end residues are part of each CDR3. For some rows the clone size is stated as once, few or many, or as a class when expanded; others skip it.

v_call: TRBV2; j_call: TRBJ2-7; clone_size: .; cdr3_aa: CAILRDRDYEQYF
v_call: TRBV9; j_call: TRBJ2-3; clone_size: .; cdr3_aa: CASSVEGDSTDTQYF
v_call: TRBV10-3; j_call: TRBJ2-1; clone_size: .; cdr3_aa: CAISESGGTYNEQFF
v_call: TRBV2; j_call: TRBJ1-3; clone_size: .; cdr3_aa: CASSHGPSSGNTIYF
v_call: TRBV21-1; j_call: TRBJ1-1; clone_size: once; cdr3_aa: CASSKESGTGRLTEAFF
v_call: TRBV5-6; j_call: TRBJ2-3; clone_size: .; cdr3_aa: CASSLAGTRGTDTQYF
v_call: TRBV6-1; j_call: TRBJ1-2; clone_size: .; cdr3_aa: CASREAGTALVAF
v_call: TRBV30; j_call: TRBJ1-2; clone_size: .; cdr3_aa: CAERGDYGYTF
v_call: TRBV2; j_call: TRBJ1-4; clone_size: .; cdr3_aa: CASSEGQFNEKLFF
v_call: TRBV10-1; j_call: TRBJ1-1; clone_size: .; cdr3_aa: CASSISEAFF
v_call: TRBV7-9; j_call: TRBJ1-5; clone_size: .; cdr3_aa: CASSLGVGVQPQHF
v_call: TRBV5-1; j_call: TRBJ2-1; clone_size: .; cdr3_aa: CASSPGTSGGARFF
v_call: TRBV6-1; j_call: TRBJ1-1; clone_size: .; cdr3_aa: CASSEALPQYGTEAFF
v_call: TRBV6-1; j_call: TRBJ1-5; clone_size: .; cdr3_aa: CASSDRDTNQPQHF
v_call: TRBV7-2; j_call: TRBJ2-3; clone_size: once; cdr3_aa: CASSLAGGSGTDTQYF
v_call: TRBV29-1; j_call: TRBJ1-1; clone_size: once; cdr3_aa: CSVATGDYTEAFF
v_call: TRBV2; j_call: TRBJ2-3; clone_size: .; cdr3_aa: CASSEAAASTDTQYF
v_call: TRBV25-1; j_call: TRBJ1-1; clone_size: .; cdr3_aa: CASTTQGAAEAFF
v_call: TRBV4-2; j_call: TRBJ1-2; clone_size: .; cdr3_aa: CASSQDPSGGYGYTF
v_call: TRBV2; j_call: TRBJ2-1; clone_size: .; cdr3_aa: CASSDSGADDEQFF
v_call: TRBV2; j_call: TRBJ2-1; clone_size: once; cdr3_aa: CASGGLGLDEQFF
v_call: TRBV27; j_call: TRBJ2-2; clone_size: once; cdr3_aa: CASSLWGLSTGELFF
v_call: TRBV5-1; j_call: TRBJ1-4; clone_size: .; cdr3_aa: CASSLAGARGEKLFF
v_call: TRBV28; j_call: TRBJ2-7; clone_size: .; cdr3_aa: CASGGRQGADSYEQYF
v_call: TRBV7-2; j_call: TRBJ2-7; clone_size: .; cdr3_aa: CASTGLAGNYEQYF
v_call: TRBV2; j_call: TRBJ2-7; clone_size: .; cdr3_aa: CASSDNIYEQCF
v_call: TRBV6-5; j_call: TRBJ2-7; clone_size: .; cdr3_aa: CASRPAGTYEQYF
v_call: TRBV29-1; j_call: TRBJ2-7; clone_size: .; cdr3_aa: CSVEIQQASSSYEQYF
v_call: TRBV3-1/TRBV3-2; j_call: TRBJ2-7; clone_size: .; cdr3_aa: CASSTTPQGSGQYF